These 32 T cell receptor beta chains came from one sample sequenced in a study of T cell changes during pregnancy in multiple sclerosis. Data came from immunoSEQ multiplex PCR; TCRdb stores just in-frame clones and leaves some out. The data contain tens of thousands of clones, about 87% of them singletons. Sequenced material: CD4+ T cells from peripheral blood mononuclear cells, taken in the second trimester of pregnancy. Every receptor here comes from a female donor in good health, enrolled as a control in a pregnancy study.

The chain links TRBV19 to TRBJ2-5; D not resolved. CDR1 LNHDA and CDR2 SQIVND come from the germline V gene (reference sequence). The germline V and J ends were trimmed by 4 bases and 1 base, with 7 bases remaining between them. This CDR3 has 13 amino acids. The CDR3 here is CASSSWLQETQYF. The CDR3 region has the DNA TGTGCCAGTAGTAGTTGGCTCCAAGAGACCCAGTACTTC.

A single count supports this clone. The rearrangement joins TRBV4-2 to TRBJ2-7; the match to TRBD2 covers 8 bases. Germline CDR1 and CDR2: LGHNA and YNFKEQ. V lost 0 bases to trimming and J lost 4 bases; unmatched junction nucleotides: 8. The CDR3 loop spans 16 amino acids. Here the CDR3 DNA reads TGTGCCAGCAGCCAAGAGACTCTCGGGAGGGCTTACGAGCAGTACTTC. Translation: CASSQETLGRAYEQYF.

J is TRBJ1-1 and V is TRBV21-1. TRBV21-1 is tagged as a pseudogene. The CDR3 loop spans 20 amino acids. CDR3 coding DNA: TGTGCCAGCAGCAAAGATATTCAGGGAGGGTGCTTTCGAGGGAACACTGAAGCTTTCTTT. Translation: CASSKDIQGGCFRGNTEAFF.

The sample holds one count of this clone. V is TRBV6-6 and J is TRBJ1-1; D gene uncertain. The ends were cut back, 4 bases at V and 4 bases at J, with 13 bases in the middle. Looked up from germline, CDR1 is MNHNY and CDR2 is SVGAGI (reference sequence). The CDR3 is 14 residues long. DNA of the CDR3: TGTGCCAGCAGTTTAACACTTTGGAGCACTGAAGCTTTCTTT. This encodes CASSLTLWSTEAFF.

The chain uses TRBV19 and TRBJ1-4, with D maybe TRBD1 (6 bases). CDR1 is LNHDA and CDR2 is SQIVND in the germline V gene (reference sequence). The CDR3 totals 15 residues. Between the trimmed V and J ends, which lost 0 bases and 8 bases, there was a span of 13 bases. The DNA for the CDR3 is TGTGCCAGTAGTATAGATGAAGGGGGACGAGAAAAACTGTTTTTT. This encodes CASSIDEGGREKLFF.

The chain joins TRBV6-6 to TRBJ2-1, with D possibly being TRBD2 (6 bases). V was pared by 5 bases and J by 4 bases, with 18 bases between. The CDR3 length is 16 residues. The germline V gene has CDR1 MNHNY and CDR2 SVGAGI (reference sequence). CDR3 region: CASSGPERLGYNEQFF. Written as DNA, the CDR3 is TGTGCCAGCAGTGGGCCGGAGAGACTAGGATACAATGAGCAGTTCTTC.

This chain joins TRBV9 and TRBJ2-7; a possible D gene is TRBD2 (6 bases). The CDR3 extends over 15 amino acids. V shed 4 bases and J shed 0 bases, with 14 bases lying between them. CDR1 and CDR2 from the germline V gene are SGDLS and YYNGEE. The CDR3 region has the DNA TGTGCCAGCAGCCTGGGGACTCAGAGCTCCTACGAGCAGTACTTC. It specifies CASSLGTQSSYEQYF.

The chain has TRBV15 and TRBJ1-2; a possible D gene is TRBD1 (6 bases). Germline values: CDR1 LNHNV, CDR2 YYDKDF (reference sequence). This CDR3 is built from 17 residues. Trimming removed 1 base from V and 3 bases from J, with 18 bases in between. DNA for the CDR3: TGTGCCACCAGCAGAGCCGGACAGAGCAAGAGGGACTATGGCTACACCTTC. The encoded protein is CATSRAGQSKRDYGYTF.

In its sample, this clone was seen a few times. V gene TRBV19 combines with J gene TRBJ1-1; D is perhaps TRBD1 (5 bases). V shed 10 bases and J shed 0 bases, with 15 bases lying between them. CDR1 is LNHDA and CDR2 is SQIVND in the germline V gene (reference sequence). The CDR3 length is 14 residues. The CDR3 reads CATSGPLMNTEAFF. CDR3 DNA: TGTGCCACCTCAGGGCCCCTCATGAACACTGAAGCTTTCTTT.

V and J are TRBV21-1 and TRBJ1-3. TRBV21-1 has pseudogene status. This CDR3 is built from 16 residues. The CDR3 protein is CASSKTPTYQRNTIYF. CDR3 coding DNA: TGTGCCAGCAGCAAAACCCCGACTTACCAACGAAACACCATATATTTT.

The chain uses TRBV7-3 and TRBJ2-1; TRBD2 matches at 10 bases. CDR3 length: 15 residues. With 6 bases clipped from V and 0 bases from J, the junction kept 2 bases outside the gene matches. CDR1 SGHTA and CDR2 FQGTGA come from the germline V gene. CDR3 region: CASSIAGGSYNEQFF. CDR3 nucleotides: TGTGCCAGCAGTATAGCGGGGGGCTCCTACAATGAGCAGTTCTTC.

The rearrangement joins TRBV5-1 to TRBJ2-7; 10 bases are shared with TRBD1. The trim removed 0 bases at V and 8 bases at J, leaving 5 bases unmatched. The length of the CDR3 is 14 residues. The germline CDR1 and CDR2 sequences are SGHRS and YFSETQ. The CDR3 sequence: CASSLDWDRGQQYF. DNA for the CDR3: TGCGCCAGCAGCTTGGATTGGGACAGGGGTCAGCAGTACTTC.

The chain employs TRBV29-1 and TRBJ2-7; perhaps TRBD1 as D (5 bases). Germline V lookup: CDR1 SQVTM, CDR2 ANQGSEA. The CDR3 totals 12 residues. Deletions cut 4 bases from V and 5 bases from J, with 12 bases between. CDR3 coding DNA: TGCAGCGTTGGACAGTCCCCTCACGAGCAGTACTTC. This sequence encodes CSVGQSPHEQYF.

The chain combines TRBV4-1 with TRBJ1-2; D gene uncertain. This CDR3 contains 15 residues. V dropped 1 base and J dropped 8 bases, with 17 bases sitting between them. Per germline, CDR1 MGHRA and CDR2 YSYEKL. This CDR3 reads CASSQAPSRPRGYTF. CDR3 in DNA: TGCGCCAGCAGCCAAGCGCCCTCGCGCCCCAGGGGCTACACCTTC.

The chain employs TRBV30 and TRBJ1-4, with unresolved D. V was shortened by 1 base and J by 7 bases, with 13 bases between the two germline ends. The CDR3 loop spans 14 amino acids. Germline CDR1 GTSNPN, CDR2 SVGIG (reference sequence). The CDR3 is CAWSAVSTSEKLFF. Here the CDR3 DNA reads TGTGCCTGGAGTGCCGTCAGTACGTCTGAAAAACTGTTTTTT.

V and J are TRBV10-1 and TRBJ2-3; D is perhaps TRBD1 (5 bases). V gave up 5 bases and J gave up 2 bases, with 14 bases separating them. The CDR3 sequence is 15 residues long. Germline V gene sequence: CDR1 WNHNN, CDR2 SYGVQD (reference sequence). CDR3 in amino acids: CASSIDSAHTDTQYF. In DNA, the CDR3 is TGCGCCAGCAGTATCGACAGCGCTCACACAGATACGCAGTATTTT.

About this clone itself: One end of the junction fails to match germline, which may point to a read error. The CDR3: CASSIVGGYSSEQYF. CDR3 DNA sequence: TGTGCCAGTAGTATCGTGGGGGGGTACTCCTCCGAGCAGTACTTC. The V and J genes are TRBV19 and TRBJ2-7; 7 bases align to TRBD2. The CDR3 runs to 15 residues. CDR1 LNHDA and CDR2 SQIVND come from the germline V gene (reference sequence).

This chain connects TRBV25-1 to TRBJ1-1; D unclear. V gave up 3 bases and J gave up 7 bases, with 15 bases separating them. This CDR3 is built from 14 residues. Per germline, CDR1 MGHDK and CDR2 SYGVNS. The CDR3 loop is CASSDEGEVDEAFF. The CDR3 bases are TGTGCCAGCAGTGACGAGGGTGAGGTAGATGAAGCTTTCTTT. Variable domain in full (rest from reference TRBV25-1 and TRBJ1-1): EADIYQTPRYLVIGTGKKITLECSQTMGHDKMYWYQQDPGMELHLIHYSYGVNSTEKGDLSSESTVSRIRTEHFPLTLESARPSHTSQYLCASSDEGEVDEAFFGQGTRLTVV.

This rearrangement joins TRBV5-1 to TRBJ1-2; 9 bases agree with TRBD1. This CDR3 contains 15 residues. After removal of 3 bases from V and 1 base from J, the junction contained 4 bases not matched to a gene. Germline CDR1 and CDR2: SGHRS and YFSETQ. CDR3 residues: CASSSMDRGNYGYTF. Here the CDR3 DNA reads TGCGCCAGCAGCTCGATGGACAGGGGTAACTATGGCTACACCTTC.

CDR3 bases: TGTGCCAGCAGTTTAGCAGGGCTAGTAGGTGGCTACACCTTC. Protein product: CASSLAGLVGGYTF. The chain employs TRBV28 and TRBJ1-2; D is perhaps TRBD1 (5 bases). V dropped 2 bases and J dropped 7 bases, with 14 bases sitting between them. The germline V gene has CDR1 MDHEN and CDR2 SYDVKM. The CDR3 is made up of 14 amino acids.

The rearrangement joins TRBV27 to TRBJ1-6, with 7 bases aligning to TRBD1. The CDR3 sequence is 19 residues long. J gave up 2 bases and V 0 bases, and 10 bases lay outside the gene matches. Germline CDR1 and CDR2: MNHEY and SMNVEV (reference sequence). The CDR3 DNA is TGTGCCAGCAGTTTATCGTTCATGTCCGACAGGGCCTATAATTCACCCCTCCACTTT. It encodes CASSLSFMSDRAYNSPLHF.

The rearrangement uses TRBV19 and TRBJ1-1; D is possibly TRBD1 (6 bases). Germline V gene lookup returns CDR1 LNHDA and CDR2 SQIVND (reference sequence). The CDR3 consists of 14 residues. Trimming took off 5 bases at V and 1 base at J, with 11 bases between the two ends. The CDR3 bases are TGTGCCAGTAGTTTTCGGACAGCGAACACTGAAGCTTTCTTT. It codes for CASSFRTANTEAFF.

The CDR3 reads CSVGQGNEKLFF. The CDR3 nucleotides read TGCAGCGTCGGACAGGGAAATGAAAAACTGTTTTTT. The chain joins TRBV29-1 to TRBJ1-4; 8 bases are shared with TRBD1. This CDR3 spans 12 amino acids. Germline values: CDR1 SQVTM, CDR2 ANQGSEA. J gave up 5 bases and V 6 bases, and 2 bases lay outside the gene matches. Supplemented by reference TRBV29-1 and TRBJ1-4, the full variable domain reads SAVISQKPSRDICQRGTSLTIQCQVDSQVTMMFWYRQQPGQSLTLIATANQGSEATYESGFVIDKFPISRPNLTFSTLTVSNMSPEDSSIYLCSVGQGNEKLFFGSGTQLSVL.

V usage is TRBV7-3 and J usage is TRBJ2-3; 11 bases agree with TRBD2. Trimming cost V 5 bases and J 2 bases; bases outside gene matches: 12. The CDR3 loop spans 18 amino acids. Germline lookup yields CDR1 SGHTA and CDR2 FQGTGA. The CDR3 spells CASSILSGGAEVTDTQYF. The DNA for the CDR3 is TGTGCCAGCAGCATCCTTAGCGGGGGGGCTGAGGTCACAGATACGCAGTATTTT.

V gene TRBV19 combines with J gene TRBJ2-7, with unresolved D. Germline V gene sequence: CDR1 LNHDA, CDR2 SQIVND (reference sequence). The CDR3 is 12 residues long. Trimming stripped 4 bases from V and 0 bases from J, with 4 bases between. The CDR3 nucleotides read TGTGCCAGTAGTAGCAGCTCCTACGAGCAGTACTTC. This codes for CASSSSSYEQYF.

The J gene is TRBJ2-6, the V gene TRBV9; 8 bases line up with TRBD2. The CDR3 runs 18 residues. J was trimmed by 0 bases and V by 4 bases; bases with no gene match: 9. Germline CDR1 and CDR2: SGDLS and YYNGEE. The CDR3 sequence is CASSPLAGWGSGANVLTF. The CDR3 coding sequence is TGTGCCAGCAGCCCATTAGCGGGGTGGGGCTCTGGGGCCAACGTCCTGACTTTC.

The CDR3 is CASGGLQSYEQYF. The CDR3 nucleotides are TGTGCCAGCGGGGGCCTTCAGAGCTACGAGCAGTACTTC. The chain carries TRBV11-2 and TRBJ2-7, with D possibly being TRBD1 (6 bases). V shed 8 bases and J shed 3 bases, with 14 bases lying between them. The CDR3 sequence is 13 residues long. Germline-derived CDR1 and CDR2 are SGHAT and FQNNGV.

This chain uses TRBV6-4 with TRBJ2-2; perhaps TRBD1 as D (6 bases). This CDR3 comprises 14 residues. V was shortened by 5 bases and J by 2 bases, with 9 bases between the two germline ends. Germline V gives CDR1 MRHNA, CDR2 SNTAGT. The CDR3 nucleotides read TGTGCCAGCAGTCGGACAGACAACACCGGGGAGCTGTTTTTT. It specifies CASSRTDNTGELFF.

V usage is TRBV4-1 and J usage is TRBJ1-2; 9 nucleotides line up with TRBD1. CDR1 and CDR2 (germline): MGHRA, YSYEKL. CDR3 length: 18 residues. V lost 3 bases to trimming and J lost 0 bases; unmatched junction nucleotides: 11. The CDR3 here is CASSHPGTGSKANYGYTF. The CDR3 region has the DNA TGCGCCAGCAGCCACCCCGGGACAGGGTCAAAAGCTAACTATGGCTACACCTTC.

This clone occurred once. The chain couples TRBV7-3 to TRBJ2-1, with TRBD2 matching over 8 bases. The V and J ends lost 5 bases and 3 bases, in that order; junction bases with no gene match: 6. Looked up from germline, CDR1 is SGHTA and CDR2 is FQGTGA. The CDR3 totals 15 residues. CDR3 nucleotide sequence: TGTGCCAGCAGCCCACGGGGGGGAGTCTACAATGAGCAGTTCTTC. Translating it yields CASSPRGGVYNEQFF.

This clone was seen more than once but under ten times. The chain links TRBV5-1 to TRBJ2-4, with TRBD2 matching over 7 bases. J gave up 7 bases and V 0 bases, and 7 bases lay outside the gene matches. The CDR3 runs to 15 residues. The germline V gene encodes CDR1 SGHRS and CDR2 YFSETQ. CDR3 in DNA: TGCGCCAGCAGCTTGGGACTAGCCCCGGCGAACATTCAGTACTTC. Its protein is CASSLGLAPANIQYF.

This chain's CDR3 is CASSRGPQGASEQYF. The CDR3 coding sequence is TGTGCCAGCAGCCGCGGGCCACAGGGGGCGAGCGAGCAGTACTTC. This chain uses TRBV7-2 with TRBJ2-7; 9 nucleotides align to TRBD1. CDR1 and CDR2 (germline): SGHTA, FQGNSA. J lost 6 bases, V lost 5 bases, and 11 bases had no gene match. The CDR3 has 15 residues.